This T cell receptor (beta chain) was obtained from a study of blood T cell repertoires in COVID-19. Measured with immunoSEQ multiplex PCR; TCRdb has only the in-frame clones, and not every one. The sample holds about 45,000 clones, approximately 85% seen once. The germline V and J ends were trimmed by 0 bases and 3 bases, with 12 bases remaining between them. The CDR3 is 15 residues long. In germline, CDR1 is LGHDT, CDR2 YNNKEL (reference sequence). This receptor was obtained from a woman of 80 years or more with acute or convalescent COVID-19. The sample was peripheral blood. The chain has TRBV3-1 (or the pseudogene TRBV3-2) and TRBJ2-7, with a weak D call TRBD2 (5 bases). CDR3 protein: CASSQDPGIVYEQYF. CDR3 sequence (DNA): TGTGCCAGCAGCCAAGATCCCGGGATTGTCTACGAGCAGTACTTC.